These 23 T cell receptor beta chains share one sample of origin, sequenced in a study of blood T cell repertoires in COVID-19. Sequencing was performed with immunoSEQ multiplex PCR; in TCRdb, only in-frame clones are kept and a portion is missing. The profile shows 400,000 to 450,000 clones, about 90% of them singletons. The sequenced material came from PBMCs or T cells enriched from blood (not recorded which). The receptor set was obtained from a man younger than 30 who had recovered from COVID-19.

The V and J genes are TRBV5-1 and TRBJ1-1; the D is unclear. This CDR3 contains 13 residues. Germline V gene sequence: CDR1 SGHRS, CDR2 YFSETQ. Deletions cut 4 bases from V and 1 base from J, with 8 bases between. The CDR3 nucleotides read TGCGCCAGCAGCGATTCTAAGAACACTGAAGCTTTCTTT. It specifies CASSDSKNTEAFF.

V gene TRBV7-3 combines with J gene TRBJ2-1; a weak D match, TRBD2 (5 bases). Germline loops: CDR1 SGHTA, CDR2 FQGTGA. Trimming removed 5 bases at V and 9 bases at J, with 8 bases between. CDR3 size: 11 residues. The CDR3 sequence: CASSRRGEQFF. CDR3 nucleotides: TGTGCCAGCAGCCGCCGGGGTGAGCAGTTCTTC.

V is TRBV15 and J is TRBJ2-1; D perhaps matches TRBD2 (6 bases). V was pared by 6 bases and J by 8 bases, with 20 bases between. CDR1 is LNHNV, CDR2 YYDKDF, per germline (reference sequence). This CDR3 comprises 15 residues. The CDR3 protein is CATRRIAAWGDEQFF. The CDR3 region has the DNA TGTGCCACCAGAAGAATAGCGGCGTGGGGCGATGAGCAGTTCTTC.

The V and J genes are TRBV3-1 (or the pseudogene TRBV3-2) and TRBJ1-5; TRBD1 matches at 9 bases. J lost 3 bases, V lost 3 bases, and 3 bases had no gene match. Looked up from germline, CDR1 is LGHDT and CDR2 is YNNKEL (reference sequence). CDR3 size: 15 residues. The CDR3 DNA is TGTGCCAGCAGCCAGGGGACAGGGATCAATCAGCCCCAGCATTTT. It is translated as CASSQGTGINQPQHF.

The CDR3 loop reads CASSRDRAYDEQYF. In nucleotides, the CDR3 is TGTGCCAGCTCCCGGGACAGGGCCTATGACGAGCAGTACTTC. This chain connects TRBV18 to TRBJ2-7, with 9 bases identical to TRBD1. Germline values: CDR1 KGHSH, CDR2 LQKENI. With 6 bases clipped from V and 5 bases from J, the junction kept 8 bases outside the gene matches. The CDR3 length is 14 residues.

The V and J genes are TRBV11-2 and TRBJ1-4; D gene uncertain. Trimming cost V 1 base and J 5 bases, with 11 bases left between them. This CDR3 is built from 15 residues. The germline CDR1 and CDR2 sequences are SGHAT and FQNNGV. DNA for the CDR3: TGTGCCAGCAGCTTAGTTCAGGTGACAAATGAAAAACTGTTTTTT. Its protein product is CASSLVQVTNEKLFF.

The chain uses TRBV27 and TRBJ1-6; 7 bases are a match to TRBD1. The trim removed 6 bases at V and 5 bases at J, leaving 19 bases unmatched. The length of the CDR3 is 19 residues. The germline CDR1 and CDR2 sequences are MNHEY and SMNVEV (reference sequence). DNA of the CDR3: TGTGCCAGCAGAATAAACGCCGGGGACAGACGGATTAATAATTCACCCCTCCACTTT. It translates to CASRINAGDRRINNSPLHF.

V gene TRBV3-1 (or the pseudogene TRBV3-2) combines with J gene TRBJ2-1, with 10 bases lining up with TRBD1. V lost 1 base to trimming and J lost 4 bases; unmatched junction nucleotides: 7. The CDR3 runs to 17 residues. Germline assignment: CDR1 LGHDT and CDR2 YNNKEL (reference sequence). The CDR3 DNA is TGTGCCAGCAGCCAAGTGACAGGGGGCAAATTTTACAATGAGCAGTTCTTC. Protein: CASSQVTGGKFYNEQFF.

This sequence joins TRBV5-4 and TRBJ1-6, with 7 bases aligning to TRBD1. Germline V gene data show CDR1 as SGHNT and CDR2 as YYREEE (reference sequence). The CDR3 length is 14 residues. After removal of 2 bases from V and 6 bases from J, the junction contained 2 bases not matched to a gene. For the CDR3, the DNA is TGTGCCAGCAGCTTAGACAGGGCTAATTCACCCCTCCACTTT. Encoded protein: CASSLDRANSPLHF.

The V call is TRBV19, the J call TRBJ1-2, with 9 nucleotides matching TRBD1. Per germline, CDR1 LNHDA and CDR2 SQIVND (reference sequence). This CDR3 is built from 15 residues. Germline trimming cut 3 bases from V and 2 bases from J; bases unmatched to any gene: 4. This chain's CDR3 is CASSMGQGLNYGYTF. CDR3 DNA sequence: TGTGCCAGTAGTATGGGACAGGGCTTGAACTATGGCTACACCTTC.

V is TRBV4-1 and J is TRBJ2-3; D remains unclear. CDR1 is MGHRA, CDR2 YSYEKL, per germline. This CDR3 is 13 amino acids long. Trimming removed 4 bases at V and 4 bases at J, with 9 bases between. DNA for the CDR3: TGCGCCAGCAGCCCTCTGACTGCAGATACGCAGTATTTT. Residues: CASSPLTADTQYF.

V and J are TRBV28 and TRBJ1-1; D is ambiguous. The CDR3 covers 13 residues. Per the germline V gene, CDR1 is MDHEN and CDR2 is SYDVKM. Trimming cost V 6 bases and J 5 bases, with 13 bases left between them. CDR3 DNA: TGTGCCAGCAGCCCCGCAGGAGGGACTGAAGCTTTCTTT. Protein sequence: CASSPAGGTEAFF.

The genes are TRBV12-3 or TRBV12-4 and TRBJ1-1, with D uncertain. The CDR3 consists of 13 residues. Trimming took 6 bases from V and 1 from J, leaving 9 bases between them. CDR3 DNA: TGTGCCAGCAGACAACAGTCGAACACTGAAGCTTTCTTT. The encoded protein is CASRQQSNTEAFF.

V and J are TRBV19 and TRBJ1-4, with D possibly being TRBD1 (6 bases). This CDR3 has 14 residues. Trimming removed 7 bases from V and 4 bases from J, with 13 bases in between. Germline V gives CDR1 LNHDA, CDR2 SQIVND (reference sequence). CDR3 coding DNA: TGTGCCAGTAAGGGGGACGGCCGTAATGAAAAACTGTTTTTT. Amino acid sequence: CASKGDGRNEKLFF.

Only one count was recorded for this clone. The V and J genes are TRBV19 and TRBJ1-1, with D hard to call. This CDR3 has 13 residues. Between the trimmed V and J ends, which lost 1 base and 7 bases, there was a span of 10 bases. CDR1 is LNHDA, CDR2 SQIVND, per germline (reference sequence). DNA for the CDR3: TGTGCCAGTAGTATAGTAGGCGGAAGTGAAGCTTTCTTT. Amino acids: CASSIVGGSEAFF.

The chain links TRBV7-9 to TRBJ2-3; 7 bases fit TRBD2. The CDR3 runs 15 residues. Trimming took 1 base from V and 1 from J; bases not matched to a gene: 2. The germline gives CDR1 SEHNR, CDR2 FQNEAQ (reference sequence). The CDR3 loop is CASSLGRECTDTQYF. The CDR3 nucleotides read TGTGCCAGCAGCTTAGGGCGGGAGTGCACAGATACGCAGTATTTT.

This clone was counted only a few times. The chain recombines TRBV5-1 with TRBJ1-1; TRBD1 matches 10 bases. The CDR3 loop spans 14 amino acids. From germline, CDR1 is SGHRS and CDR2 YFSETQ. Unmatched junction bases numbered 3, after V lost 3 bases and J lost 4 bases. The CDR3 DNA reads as TGCGCCAGCAGCTCGGACAGGGGGTTCACTGAAGCTTTCTTT. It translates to CASSSDRGFTEAFF.

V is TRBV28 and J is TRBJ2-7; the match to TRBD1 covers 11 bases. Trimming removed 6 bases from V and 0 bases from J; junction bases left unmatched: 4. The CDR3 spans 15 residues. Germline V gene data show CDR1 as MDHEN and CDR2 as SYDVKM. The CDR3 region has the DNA TGTGCCAGCAGAACCGGGACAGGGGGCTCCTACGAGCAGTACTTC. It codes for CASRTGTGGSYEQYF.

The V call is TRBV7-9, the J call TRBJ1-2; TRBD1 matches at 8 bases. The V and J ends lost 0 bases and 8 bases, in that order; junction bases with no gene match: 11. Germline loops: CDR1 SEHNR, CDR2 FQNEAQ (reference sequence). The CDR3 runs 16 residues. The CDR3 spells CASSLAIMTGERGYTF. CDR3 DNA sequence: TGTGCCAGCAGCTTAGCGATCATGACAGGGGAGAGAGGCTACACCTTC.

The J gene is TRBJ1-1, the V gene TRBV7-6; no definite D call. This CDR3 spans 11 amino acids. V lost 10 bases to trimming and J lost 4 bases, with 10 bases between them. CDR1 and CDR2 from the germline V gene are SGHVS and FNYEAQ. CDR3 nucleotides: TGTGCCACCGCCCCCGGCACTGAAGCTTTCTTT. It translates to CATAPGTEAFF.

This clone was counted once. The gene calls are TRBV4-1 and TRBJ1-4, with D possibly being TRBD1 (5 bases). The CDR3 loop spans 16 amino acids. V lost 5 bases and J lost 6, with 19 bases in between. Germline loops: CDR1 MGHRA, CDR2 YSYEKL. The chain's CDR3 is CASSYPGGAVDEKLFF. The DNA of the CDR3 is TGCGCCAGCAGCTACCCCGGAGGGGCAGTCGATGAAAAACTGTTTTTT.

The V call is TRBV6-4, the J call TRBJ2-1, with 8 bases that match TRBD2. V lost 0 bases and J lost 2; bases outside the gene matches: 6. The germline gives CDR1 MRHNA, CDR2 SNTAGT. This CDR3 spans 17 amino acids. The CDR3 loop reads CASSDSTGGRPYNEQFF. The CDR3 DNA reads TGTGCCAGCAGTGACTCGACAGGCGGGAGGCCCTACAATGAGCAGTTCTTC.

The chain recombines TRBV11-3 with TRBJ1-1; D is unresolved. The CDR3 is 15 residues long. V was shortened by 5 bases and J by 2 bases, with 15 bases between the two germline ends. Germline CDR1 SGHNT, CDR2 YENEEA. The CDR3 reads CASSPLGDYNTEAFF. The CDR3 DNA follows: TGTGCCAGCAGCCCCTTAGGAGATTATAACACTGAAGCTTTCTTT.